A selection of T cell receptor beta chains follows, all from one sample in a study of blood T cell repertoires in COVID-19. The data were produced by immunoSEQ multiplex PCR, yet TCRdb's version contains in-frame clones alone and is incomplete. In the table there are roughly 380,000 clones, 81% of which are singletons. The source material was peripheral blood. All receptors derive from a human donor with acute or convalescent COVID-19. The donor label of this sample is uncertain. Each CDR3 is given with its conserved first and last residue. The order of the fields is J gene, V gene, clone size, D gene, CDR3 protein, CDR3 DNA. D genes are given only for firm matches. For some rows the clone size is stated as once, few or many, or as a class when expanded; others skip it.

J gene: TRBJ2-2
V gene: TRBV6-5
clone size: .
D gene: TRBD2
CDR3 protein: CASSYTQRGVGGELFF
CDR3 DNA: TGTGCCAGCAGTTACACCCAGCGGGGAGTCGGGGGGGAGCTGTTTTTT

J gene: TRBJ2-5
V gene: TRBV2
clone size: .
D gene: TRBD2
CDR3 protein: CASQTSGASVTQYF
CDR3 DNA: TGTGCCAGTCAGACTAGCGGGGCGTCGGTGACCCAGTACTTC

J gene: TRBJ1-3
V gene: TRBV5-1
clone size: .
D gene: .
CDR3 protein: CASSLASGAGNTIYF
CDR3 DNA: TGCGCCAGCAGCTTGGCCTCGGGGGCTGGAAACACCATATATTTT

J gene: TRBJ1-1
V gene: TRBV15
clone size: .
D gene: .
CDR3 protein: CATSREPLQTVMNTEAFF
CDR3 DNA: TGTGCCACCAGCAGAGAACCCCTCCAGACAGTGATGAACACTGAAGCTTTCTTT

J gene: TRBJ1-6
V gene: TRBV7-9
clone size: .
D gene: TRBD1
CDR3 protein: CASSPGTVVFSPLHF
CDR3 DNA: TGTGCCAGCAGCCCCGGGACAGTGGTGTTTTCACCCCTCCACTTT

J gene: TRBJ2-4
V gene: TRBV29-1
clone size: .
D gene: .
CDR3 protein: CSVESGLKNIQYF
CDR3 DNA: TGCAGCGTGGAAAGCGGGCTCAAAAACATTCAGTACTTC

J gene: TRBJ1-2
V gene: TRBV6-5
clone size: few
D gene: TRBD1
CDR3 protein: CASSYGDRVKGYTF
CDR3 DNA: TGTGCCAGCAGTTACGGGGACAGGGTGAAAGGCTACACCTTC

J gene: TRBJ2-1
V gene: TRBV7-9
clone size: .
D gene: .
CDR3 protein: CASSFEPREQFF
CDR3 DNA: TGTGCCAGCAGCTTCGAGCCGCGCGAGCAGTTCTTC

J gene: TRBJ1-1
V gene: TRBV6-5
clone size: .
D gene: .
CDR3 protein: CASSYDRRDTEAFF
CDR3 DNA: TGTGCCAGCAGTTATGATCGCAGGGACACTGAAGCTTTCTTT

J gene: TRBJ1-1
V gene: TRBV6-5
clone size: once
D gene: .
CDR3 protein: CASRNRFTEAFF
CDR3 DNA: TGTGCCAGCAGAAACAGGTTCACTGAAGCTTTCTTT

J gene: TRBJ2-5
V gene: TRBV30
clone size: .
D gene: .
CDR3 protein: CAWSGGTETQYF
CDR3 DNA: TGTGCCTGGAGTGGAGGAACGGAGACCCAGTACTTC

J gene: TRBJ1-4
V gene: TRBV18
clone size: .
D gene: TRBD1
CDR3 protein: CASSLTGGANEKLFF
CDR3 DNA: TGTGCCAGCTCACTGACAGGGGGCGCTAATGAAAAACTGTTTTTT

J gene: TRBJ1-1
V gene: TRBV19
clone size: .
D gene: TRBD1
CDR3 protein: CASSATGAMNTEAFF
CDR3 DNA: TGTGCCAGTAGTGCGACAGGGGCCATGAACACTGAAGCTTTCTTT

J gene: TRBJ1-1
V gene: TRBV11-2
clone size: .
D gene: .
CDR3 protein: CASSLATGPNTEAFF
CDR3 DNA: TGTGCCAGCAGCTTAGCTACAGGGCCTAACACTGAAGCTTTCTTT

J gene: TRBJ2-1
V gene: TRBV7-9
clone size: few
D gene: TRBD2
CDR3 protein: CASPTSGWRRDNEQFF
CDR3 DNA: TGTGCCAGCCCGACTAGCGGGTGGCGGAGAGACAATGAGCAGTTCTTC

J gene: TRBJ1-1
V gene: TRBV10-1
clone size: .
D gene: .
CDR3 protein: CASSEGGAPEAFF
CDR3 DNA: TGCGCCAGCAGTGAGGGGGGGGCCCCTGAAGCTTTCTTT

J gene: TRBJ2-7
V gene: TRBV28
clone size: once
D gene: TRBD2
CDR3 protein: CASSSPGLAGSYEQYF
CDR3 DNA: TGTGCCAGCAGCTCACCCGGACTAGCGGGGTCCTACGAGCAGTACTTC

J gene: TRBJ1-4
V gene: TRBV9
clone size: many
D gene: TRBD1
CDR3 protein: CASSVTGFGEKLFF
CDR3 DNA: TGTGCCAGCAGCGTGACAGGGTTTGGTGAAAAACTGTTTTTT

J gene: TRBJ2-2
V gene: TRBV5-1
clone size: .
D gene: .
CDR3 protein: CASSLPRNTGELFF
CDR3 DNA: TGCGCCAGCAGCTTGCCTCGGAACACCGGGGAGCTGTTTTTT

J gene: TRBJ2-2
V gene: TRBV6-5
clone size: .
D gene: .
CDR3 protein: CAVRPPQGNTGELFF
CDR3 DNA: TGTGCCGTCAGGCCTCCTCAGGGGAACACCGGGGAGCTGTTTTTT

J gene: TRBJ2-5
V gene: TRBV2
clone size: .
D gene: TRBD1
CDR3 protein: CASSKDRAMETQYF
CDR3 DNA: TGTGCCAGCAGTAAAGACAGGGCCATGGAGACCCAGTACTTC

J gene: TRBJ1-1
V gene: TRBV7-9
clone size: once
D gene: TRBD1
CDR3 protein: CASSLRQGETEAFF
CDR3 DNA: TGTGCCAGCAGCCTCAGACAGGGGGAGACTGAAGCTTTCTTT

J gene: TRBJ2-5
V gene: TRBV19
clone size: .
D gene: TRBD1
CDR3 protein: CASSPGTARGRTQYF
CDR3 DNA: TGTGCCAGTAGTCCTGGGACAGCGCGAGGTCGGACCCAGTACTTC

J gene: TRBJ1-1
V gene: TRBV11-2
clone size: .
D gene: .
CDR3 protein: CASSLGQNTEAFF
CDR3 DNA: TGTGCCAGCAGCTTAGGTCAGAACACTGAAGCTTTCTTT

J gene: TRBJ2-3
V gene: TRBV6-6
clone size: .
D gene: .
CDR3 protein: CASLIGHGGTDTQYF
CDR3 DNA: TGTGCCAGCTTAATAGGACACGGCGGCACAGATACGCAGTATTTT

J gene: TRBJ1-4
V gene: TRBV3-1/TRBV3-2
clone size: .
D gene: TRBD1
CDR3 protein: CASSQEGTANEKLFF
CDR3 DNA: TGTGCCAGCAGCCAAGAAGGGACAGCTAATGAAAAACTGTTTTTT

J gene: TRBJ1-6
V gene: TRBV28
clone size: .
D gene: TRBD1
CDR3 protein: CASSSDRGLGSPLHF
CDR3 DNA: TGTGCCAGCAGTTCCGACAGGGGCTTGGGATCACCCCTCCACTTT

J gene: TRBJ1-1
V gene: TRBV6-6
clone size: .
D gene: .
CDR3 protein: CASKTGPTEAFF
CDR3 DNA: TGTGCCAGCAAAACAGGGCCCACTGAAGCTTTCTTT

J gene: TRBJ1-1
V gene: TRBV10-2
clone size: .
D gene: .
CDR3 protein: CASRNSRFVEAFF
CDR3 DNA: TGCGCCAGCAGAAACAGTAGGTTCGTTGAAGCTTTCTTT

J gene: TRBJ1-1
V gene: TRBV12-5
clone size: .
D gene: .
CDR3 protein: CASGLFPPKPYVTEAFF
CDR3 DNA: TGTGCTAGTGGTTTGTTCCCCCCAAAGCCTTATGTCACTGAAGCTTTCTTT

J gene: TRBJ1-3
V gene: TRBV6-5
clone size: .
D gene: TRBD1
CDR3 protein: CASSFDRGPGNTIYF
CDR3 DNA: TGTGCCAGCAGCTTCGACAGGGGGCCGGGAAACACCATATATTTT

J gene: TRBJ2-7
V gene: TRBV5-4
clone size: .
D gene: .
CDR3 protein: CASSLVASHEQYF
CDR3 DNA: TGTGCCAGCAGCTTGGTAGCGAGCCACGAGCAGTACTTC

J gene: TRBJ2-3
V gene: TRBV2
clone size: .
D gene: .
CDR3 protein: CASSGRSSTDTQYF
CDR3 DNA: TGTGCCAGCAGTGGCAGATCGAGCACAGATACGCAGTATTTT

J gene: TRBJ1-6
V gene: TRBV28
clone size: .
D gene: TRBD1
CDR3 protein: CASRSGTGSNSPLHF
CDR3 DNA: TGTGCCAGCAGGTCCGGGACAGGGAGTAATTCACCCCTCCACTTT

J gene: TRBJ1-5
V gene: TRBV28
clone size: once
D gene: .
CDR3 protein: CASSFPRDQPQHF
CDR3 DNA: TGTGCCAGCAGTTTCCCCCGGGATCAGCCCCAGCATTTT

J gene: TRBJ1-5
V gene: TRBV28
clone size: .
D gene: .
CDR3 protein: CASSLMRQPQHF
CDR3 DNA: TGTGCCAGCAGTTTAATGCGACAGCCCCAGCATTTT

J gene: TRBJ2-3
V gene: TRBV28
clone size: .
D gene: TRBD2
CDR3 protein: CASSLLAGGPRDTQYF
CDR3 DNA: TGTGCCAGCAGTCTCTTGGCGGGGGGGCCGAGAGATACGCAGTATTTT

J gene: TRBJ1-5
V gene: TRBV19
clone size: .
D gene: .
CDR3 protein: CASSVARGLQPQHF
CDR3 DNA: TGTGCCAGTAGTGTCGCCAGGGGATTGCAGCCCCAGCATTTT

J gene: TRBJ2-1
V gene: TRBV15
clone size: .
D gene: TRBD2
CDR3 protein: CATSRDLVVGGAREQFF
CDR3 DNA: TGTGCCACCAGCAGAGATCTGGTGGTCGGGGGGGCGCGTGAGCAGTTCTTC

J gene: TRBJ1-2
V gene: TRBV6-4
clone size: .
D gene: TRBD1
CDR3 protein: CASSATTGGSGYTF
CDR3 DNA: TGTGCCAGCAGTGCGACGACAGGGGGCAGTGGCTACACCTTC

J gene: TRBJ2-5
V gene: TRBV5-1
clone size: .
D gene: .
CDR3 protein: CASSLGGGETQYF
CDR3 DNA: TGCGCCAGCAGCCTAGGAGGCGGGGAGACCCAGTACTTC

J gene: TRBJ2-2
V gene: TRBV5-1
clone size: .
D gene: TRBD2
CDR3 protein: CASSYGGDTGELFF
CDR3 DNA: TGCGCCAGCAGCTATGGGGGGGACACCGGGGAGCTGTTTTTT